This entry features one T cell receptor beta chain sequence. This sample stems from a study of T cell responses to AZD1222 COVID-19 vaccine. The V end was cut by 6 bases, the J end by 0 bases, with 10 bases between. The CDR3 extends over 14 amino acids. Germline CDR1 reads LNHDA; CDR2 reads SQIVND (reference sequence). Clones were read by immunoSEQ multiplex PCR, and TCRdb kept only the in-frame ones, dropping some. The table includes 100,000 to 150,000 clones, over 90% detected once. This chain joins TRBV19 and TRBJ2-3; unclear D gene. The sample here was peripheral blood, taken on day 0 of AZD1222 vaccination. This clonotype was obtained from an adult in good health. The CDR3 loop reads CASRVQPSTDTQYF. In DNA form, the CDR3 reads TGTGCCAGTAGAGTACAACCTAGCACAGATACGCAGTATTTT.